Listed below are T cell receptor beta chains from one sample, sequenced in a study of T cell responses to AZD1222 COVID-19 vaccine. Assay: immunoSEQ multiplex PCR; the TCRdb copy retains only in-frame clones and omits some. Of approximately 100,000 clones in the sample, more than 90% are singletons; the top ten hold roughly 1.2%. This specimen consisted of peripheral blood, obtained on day 0 of AZD1222 vaccination. The origin of the receptors is an adult in good health. Each CDR3 is given with its conserved first and last residue.

TRBV7-2,TRBJ1-2,CASSLKQVDGYTF
TRBV30,TRBJ2-2,CAWEGTSGSRSGELFF
TRBV9,TRBJ1-1,CASSVGVGVTEAFF
TRBV3-1/TRBV3-2,TRBJ2-4,CASSQTSSSSGVGIQYF
TRBV28,TRBJ1-5,CASTLTGHDQPQHF
TRBV6-5,TRBJ2-1,CASSYRTSGGAHEQFF
TRBV20-1,TRBJ2-3,CSANRGDTQYF
TRBV7-9,TRBJ2-1,CASSSGEQFF
TRBV4-3,TRBJ1-1,CASSQATRMVTEAFF
TRBV7-2,TRBJ1-5,CASSLAMAGGQPQHF
TRBV24-1,TRBJ2-1,CATSDLRQPPYNEQFF
TRBV19,TRBJ1-2,CASSSFSEGGYTF
TRBV27,TRBJ2-1,CASSLDSGDNEQFF
TRBV9,TRBJ2-1,CASSPRRAPNEQFF
TRBV7-9,TRBJ1-1,CASSSSTSLNTEAFF
TRBV7-2,TRBJ2-7,CASSLYTGIPYEQYF
TRBV10-3,TRBJ1-2,CAIGWDGDYGYTF
TRBV4-2,TRBJ1-2,CASSQDEGARVGYTF
TRBV19,TRBJ1-1,CASRDGHTEAFF
TRBV29-1,TRBJ1-1,CSVAGQNTEAFF
TRBV3-1/TRBV3-2,TRBJ2-5,CASSHLLQETQYF
TRBV7-2,TRBJ1-2,CASLTRDGYTF
TRBV15,TRBJ1-4,CATSRGSRTEKLFF
TRBV7-2,TRBJ1-2,CASSLGWGRGYTF
TRBV3-1/TRBV3-2,TRBJ1-1,CASSLIRNTEAFF
TRBV11-2,TRBJ1-3,CASSVQGNSGNTIYF
TRBV3-1/TRBV3-2,TRBJ2-7,CASSGRGTYEQYF
TRBV6-6,TRBJ1-1,CASSYSTGNTEAFF
TRBV24-1,TRBJ2-1,CATSDSGRSEQFF
TRBV6-1,TRBJ1-4,CASSELGVLNEKLFF
TRBV5-5,TRBJ2-1,CASSNDLSRGDLYNEQFF
TRBV5-4,TRBJ2-1,CASSPGLAGNAEQFF
TRBV7-2,TRBJ2-5,CASSQPNGQQTQYF
TRBV7-8,TRBJ1-1,CASSLVVGLNTEAFF
TRBV30,TRBJ2-1,CAWSPSAYNEQFF
TRBV7-9,TRBJ1-6,CASSTGPETFNSPLHF
TRBV12-3/TRBV12-4,TRBJ1-2,CASSLGGGYTF
TRBV18,TRBJ1-1,CASSPVEGTGFWRSTVTKAFF
TRBV19,TRBJ1-5,CASSIGAITNQPQHF
TRBV14,TRBJ1-6,CASSPGTVSPLHF
TRBV18,TRBJ2-7,CASSPVTAFYEQYF